This paragraph reports one T cell receptor beta chain. The record originates from a study of blood T cell repertoires in COVID-19. Whole-study context: The samples span acute and convalescent COVID-19 from the United States, Italy and Spain. PBMCs, B-cell-depleted T cells, or T cells were the source of the cDNA or gDNA that made up the material.

Profiling relied on immunoSEQ multiplex PCR, and the TCRdb table lists in-frame clones only, not all of them. The table shows approximately 84,000 clones, with roughly 88% occurring only once. The V gene's germline CDR1 is SGHTA and CDR2 FQGNSA. The CDR3 contains 17 residues. The V end lost 7 bases, the J end lost 1 base, and 22 bases lay between the germline ends. The sequence came from a human donor with active COVID-19. The donor label of this sample is uncertain. Sequenced material: peripheral blood. V gene TRBV7-2 combines with J gene TRBJ1-2, with D perhaps TRBD1 (6 bases). DNA for the CDR3: TGTGCCAGCACCGAGAGAAGCGGACAGACGCTTAACTATGGCTACACCTTC. This codes for CASTERSGQTLNYGYTF.